This T cell receptor (beta chain) was obtained from a study of identical twins. TCRdb processed the 5' RACE reads anew with MiXCR; each CDR3 protein has one entry. The table lists over 600,000 distinct CDR3 sequences, approximately 21% of them singletons. The ends were cut back, 3 bases at V and 2 bases at J, with 10 bases in the middle. Germline lookup yields CDR1 SQVTM and CDR2 ANQGSEA. The CDR3 runs 13 residues. Findings and limits, study-wide: The more abundant beta clonotypes in cord blood had fewer insertions, and memory repertoires did not show this.

In this sample, this clonotype turned up many times. What it binds is unknown. This sample also appeared in a second study, on T cells expressing NK-cell markers. From that study: The study found these clonotypes also leading the CD3+CD56-NKG2C+ fraction in a few donors.

The specimen was PBMCs. The chain employs TRBV29-1 and TRBJ2-5; no firm D call. The receptor comes from a woman under 30 in good health. CDR3 amino acids: CSVDLKRQETQYF. The DNA of the CDR3 is TGCAGCGTTGATTTGAAGAGACAAGAGACCCAGTACTTC. Full variable domain (outside the CDR3, taken from reference TRBV29-1 and TRBJ2-5): SAVISQKPSRDICQRGTSLTIQCQVDSQVTMMFWYRQQPGQSLTLIATANQGSEATYESGFVIDKFPISRPNLTFSTLTVSNMSPEDSSIYLCSVDLKRQETQYFGPGTRLLVL.